The clone carrying this TCR beta chain was counted only a few times. Its antigen is not known. The data originate from a study of T-cell reconstitution after alpha-beta-depleted transplantation in children. General study results and limits: At around two months after transplant, the alpha-beta T cells were reportedly derived from several hundred expanded clones that came from non-depleted graft cells. The high TCRbeta diversity at day 60 in some patients came from surviving recipient T cells and thymic progenitors. Once a year had passed after transplant, T-cell counts and diversity came mostly from newly produced T cells.

The V and J ends lost 6 bases and 0 bases respectively, with 11 bases between them. Germline values: CDR1 MDHEN, CDR2 SYDVKM. This CDR3 contains 14 residues. Unique molecular identifiers were used in preparing the TCRbeta library. TCRdb redid the calling of the PCR reads with MiXCR, one entry per CDR3 protein. The data show 200,000 or so distinct CDR3 sequences, approximately 6.3% seen once. This rearrangement joins TRBV28 to TRBJ1-2; D not resolved. The clonotype comes from a boy between 2 and 10 years old with acute lymphoblastic leukemia, due to receive a stem cell transplant. The sample here was PBMCs, taken before TCRalphabeta/CD19-depleted stem cell transplant. As DNA, the CDR3 is TGTGCCAGCAGCCCCGTGAGCGCTAACTATGGCTACACCTTC. Protein product: CASSPVSANYGYTF.